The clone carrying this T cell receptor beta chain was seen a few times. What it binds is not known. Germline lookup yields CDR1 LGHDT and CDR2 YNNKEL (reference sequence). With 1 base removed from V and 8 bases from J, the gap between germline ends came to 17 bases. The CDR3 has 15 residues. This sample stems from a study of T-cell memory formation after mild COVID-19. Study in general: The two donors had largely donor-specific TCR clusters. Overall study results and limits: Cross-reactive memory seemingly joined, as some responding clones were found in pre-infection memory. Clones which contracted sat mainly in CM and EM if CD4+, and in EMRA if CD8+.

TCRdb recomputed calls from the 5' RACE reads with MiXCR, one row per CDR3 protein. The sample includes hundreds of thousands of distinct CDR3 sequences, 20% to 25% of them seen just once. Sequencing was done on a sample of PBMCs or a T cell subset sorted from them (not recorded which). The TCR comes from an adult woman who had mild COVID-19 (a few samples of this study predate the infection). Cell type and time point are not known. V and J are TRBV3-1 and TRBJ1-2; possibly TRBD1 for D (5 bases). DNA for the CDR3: TGTGCCAGCAGCCAAGCCGGGACCGCTGGCTGGGGCTACACCTTC. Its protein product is CASSQAGTAGWGYTF.